Listed below are T cell receptor beta chains from one sample, sequenced in a study of blood T cell repertoires in COVID-19. Method: immunoSEQ multiplex PCR; TCRdb's copy keeps in-frame clones and lacks some. The sample lists 50,000 or so clones, about three quarters occurring once. The source material was peripheral blood. The receptors were gathered from a human donor with active or convalescent COVID-19. The donor label of this sample is uncertain. Both conserved end residues are part of each CDR3. D genes are given only for firm matches. Rows may omit the clone size; those that give it use once, few, many or a size class.

D gene	V gene	J gene	clone size	CDR3 DNA	CDR3 protein
NA	TRBV7-6	TRBJ1-2	NA	TGTGCCAGCAGCGCCGACACGAACTATGGCTACACCTTC	CASSADTNYGYTF
TRBD1	TRBV19	TRBJ1-2	many	TGTGCCAGTAGTACCGGGACAGGAGTCTATGGCTACACCTTC	CASSTGTGVYGYTF
TRBD1	TRBV5-1	TRBJ1-6	NA	TGCGCCAGCAGCTCAGGAGGACAGGGGAATTCACCCCTCCACTTT	CASSSGGQGNSPLHF
NA	TRBV4-2	TRBJ1-5	NA	TGTGCCAGCAGCCAAGATCGGGGGGCCAATCAGCCCCAGCATTTT	CASSQDRGANQPQHF
NA	TRBV30	TRBJ2-5	NA	TGTGCCTGGAGTGCCCGCGGGGACCCTCAAGAGACCCAGTACTTC	CAWSARGDPQETQYF
NA	TRBV19	TRBJ1-2	NA	TGTGCCAGTAGTCCACAGGGATATAGGGGCTACACCTTC	CASSPQGYRGYTF
NA	TRBV6-6	TRBJ2-1	NA	TGTGCCAGCAGTCGGGACTGGGAGACGAGCTCCTACAATGAGCAGTTCTTC	CASSRDWETSSYNEQFF
TRBD2	TRBV2	TRBJ2-1	NA	TGTGCCAGCAGTGGGTGGGAGGGCCAGAATGAGCAGTTCTTC	CASSGWEGQNEQFF
TRBD2	TRBV5-4	TRBJ2-1	few	TGTGCCAGCAGCTCTCCTAGCGGGAGGGCCCCAGCAATCCCCAATGAGCAGTTCTTC	CASSSPSGRAPAIPNEQFF
TRBD2	TRBV6-1	TRBJ2-5	NA	TGTGCCAGCAGTGGCCGCCTCGGACTAGCCGCTCTGCCCCAGTACTTC	CASSGRLGLAALPQYF
NA	TRBV5-1	TRBJ2-1	NA	TGCGCCAGCAGCTTCGGGACTTCCGGCCTTCAGGATGAGCAGTTCTTC	CASSFGTSGLQDEQFF
TRBD1	TRBV19	TRBJ1-2	few	TGTGCCAGTAGAGGGACAGGGTCGAGCTATGGCTACACCTTC	CASRGTGSSYGYTF
NA	TRBV11-3	TRBJ2-5	once	TGTGCCAGCAGCTTAGAACTAGCCCAAGAGACCCAGTACTTC	CASSLELAQETQYF
NA	TRBV10-2	TRBJ2-3	NA	TGCGCCAGCAGTGAGTCTCCGACTAGCACAGATACGCAGTATTTT	CASSESPTSTDTQYF
NA	TRBV7-2	TRBJ2-3	NA	TGTGCCAGCAGCTTAGTCGGGGTACTTAGCACAGATACGCAGTATTTT	CASSLVGVLSTDTQYF
NA	TRBV5-1	TRBJ1-6	few	TGCGCCAGCAGCGTAGGACAGAATTCACCCCTCCACTTT	CASSVGQNSPLHF
NA	TRBV5-4	TRBJ1-4	once	TGTGCCAGCAGCTTACGGACAGTTGCAACTAATGAAAAACTGTTTTTT	CASSLRTVATNEKLFF
NA	TRBV1	TRBJ2-5	NA	TGCACCAGCAGCCAAGCGGGCCAAGAGACCCAGTACTTC	CTSSQAGQETQYF
TRBD1	TRBV27	TRBJ1-1	once	TGTGCCAGCAGTTTATACCGGACAGGGGTCCGTACCCCCACTGAAGCTTTCTTT	CASSLYRTGVRTPTEAFF
TRBD1	TRBV14	TRBJ1-2	NA	TGTGCCAGCAGAGGAGGGAAGCAGGGCAGGGGGATTGCGAGGCCGGAATATGGCTACACCTTC	CASRGGKQGRGIARPEYGYTF
TRBD2	TRBV6-5	TRBJ2-1	once	TGTGCCAGCAGTTCCGGACTAGCGGGGTCCTACAATGAGCAGTTCTTC	CASSSGLAGSYNEQFF
TRBD1	TRBV6-2/TRBV6-3	TRBJ1-6	NA	TGTGCCAGCAGTGACGACAGGGGCCGGGATTCACCCCTCCACTTT	CASSDDRGRDSPLHF
NA	TRBV4-1	TRBJ1-2	few	TGCGCCAGCAGCCAAGCTGACGTGTGGGAGCGAAGGAGTTATGGCTACACCTTC	CASSQADVWERRSYGYTF
TRBD1	TRBV28	TRBJ1-1	once	TGTGCCAGCAGTTTAGGAGGCAGGGGGCAGGCCCAAGCTTTCTTT	CASSLGGRGQAQAFF
TRBD1	TRBV27	TRBJ2-4	NA	TGTGCCAGCAGTCGAACGACAGGGCAAGCCAAAAACATTCAGTACTTC	CASSRTTGQAKNIQYF
NA	TRBV19	TRBJ2-5	NA	TGTGCCAGTAGTATAGTAGGGGAAGAGACCCAGTACTTC	CASSIVGEETQYF
NA	TRBV27	TRBJ1-5	NA	TGTGCCAGCAGCCCCTTCCGGACAGATACTAGCAATCAGCCCCAGCATTTT	CASSPFRTDTSNQPQHF
NA	TRBV10-3	TRBJ1-5	NA	TGTGCCATCAGAGCCGAGGGACTACGAGCAGGGCCCCAGCATTTT	CAIRAEGLRAGPQHF
NA	TRBV5-6	TRBJ1-4	NA	TGTGCCAGCAGCTTGGCCGGGACTAGGGGGAGTGAAAAACTGTTTTTT	CASSLAGTRGSEKLFF
TRBD1	TRBV13	TRBJ2-6	NA	TGTGCCAGCAGCTCCAACAGGGGGCGAACTGGGGCCAACGTCCTGACTTTC	CASSSNRGRTGANVLTF
NA	TRBV12-5	TRBJ2-5	NA	TGTGCTAGTGGTTTGTCCGGGAGCACAGAGACCCAGTACTTC	CASGLSGSTETQYF
TRBD1	TRBV3-1/TRBV3-2	TRBJ1-4	NA	TGTGCCAGCAGCTCGGGACAGGGTAATGAAAAACTGTTTTTT	CASSSGQGNEKLFF
NA	TRBV28	TRBJ2-5	NA	TGTGCCAGCAGCCTGGGTCGGGTGGAGACCCAGTACTTC	CASSLGRVETQYF
TRBD1	TRBV19	TRBJ2-2	NA	TGTGCCAGTAGGCCCGGGACAGGAGGCACCGGGGAGCTGTTTTTT	CASRPGTGGTGELFF
TRBD1	TRBV28	TRBJ2-7	NA	TGTGCCCTCGGGGACAGGGGGACCTACGAGCAGTACTTC	CALGDRGTYEQYF
TRBD1	TRBV4-2	TRBJ1-1	NA	TGTGCCAGCAGCCCAGGGGGGCTGAGCACTGAAGCTTTCTTT	CASSPGGLSTEAFF
NA	TRBV19	TRBJ1-5	NA	TGTGCCAGTAGTATAATGCGGGGGTCGGGACAGCCCCAGCATTTT	CASSIMRGSGQPQHF
TRBD2	TRBV3-1/TRBV3-2	TRBJ2-1	NA	TGTGCCAGCAGGAGGACTAGCGGGAGCGGAATATACAATGAGCAGTTCTTC	CASRRTSGSGIYNEQFF
TRBD1	TRBV28	TRBJ2-2	NA	TGTGCCAGCAGTTATGCTGGGACAGGGTGGACCGAACGGCCGAACACCGGGGAGCTGTTTTTT	CASSYAGTGWTERPNTGELFF
TRBD1	TRBV24-1	TRBJ2-7	NA	TGTGCCACCAGTGATAGCTCGACAGGGGGCAGGTACGAGCAGTACTTC	CATSDSSTGGRYEQYF